Detailed here is one TCR beta chain. Its antigen is unknown. The data originate from a study of cytomegalovirus exposure and HLA in healthy donors. On the study more broadly: Across around 400 genotyped donors, approximately 80% landed in the Caucasian-associated ancestry cluster.

Study-level points and caveats: Reported performance of the classifier showed diagnosis of cytomegalovirus status with high specificity and sensitivity. Some V segments (TRBV6-2 and TRBV6-3 among them) were excluded as indistinguishable.

PCR involved 60 Vbeta and 13 Jbeta primers. This table comes from immunoSEQ multiplex PCR, and its TCRdb copy is limited to in-frame clones, with some not included. Here the sample spans roughly 130,000 clones, 73% being singletons. This CDR3 comprises 17 residues. V was cut by 4 bases and J by 4 bases, with 19 bases left in between. Per the germline V gene, CDR1 is SGHNT and CDR2 is YENEEA. The rearrangement joins TRBV11-3 to TRBJ2-2; D possibly corresponds to TRBD1 (6 bases). The TCR sequence derives from a woman between 35 and 50 years old in good health and CMV-seropositive. Sequencing was carried out using PBMCs. The CDR3 here is CASSSATTGSGTGELFF. CDR3 DNA: TGTGCCAGCAGCTCCGCTACTACAGGGTCGGGCACCGGGGAGCTGTTTTTT.